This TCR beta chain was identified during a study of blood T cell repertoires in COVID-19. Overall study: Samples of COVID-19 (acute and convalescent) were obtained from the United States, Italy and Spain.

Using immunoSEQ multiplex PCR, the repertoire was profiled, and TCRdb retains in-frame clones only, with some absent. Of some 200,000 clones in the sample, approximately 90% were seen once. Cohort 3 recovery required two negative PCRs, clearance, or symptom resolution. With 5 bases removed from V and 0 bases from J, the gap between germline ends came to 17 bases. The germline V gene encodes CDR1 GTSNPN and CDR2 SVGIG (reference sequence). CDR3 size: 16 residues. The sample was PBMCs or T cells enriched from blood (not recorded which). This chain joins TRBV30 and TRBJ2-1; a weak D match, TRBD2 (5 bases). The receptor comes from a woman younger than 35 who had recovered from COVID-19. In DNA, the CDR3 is TGTGCCTGGCAAAAGACTGGAGGCCTCTCCTACAATGAGCAGTTCTTC. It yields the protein CAWQKTGGLSYNEQFF.